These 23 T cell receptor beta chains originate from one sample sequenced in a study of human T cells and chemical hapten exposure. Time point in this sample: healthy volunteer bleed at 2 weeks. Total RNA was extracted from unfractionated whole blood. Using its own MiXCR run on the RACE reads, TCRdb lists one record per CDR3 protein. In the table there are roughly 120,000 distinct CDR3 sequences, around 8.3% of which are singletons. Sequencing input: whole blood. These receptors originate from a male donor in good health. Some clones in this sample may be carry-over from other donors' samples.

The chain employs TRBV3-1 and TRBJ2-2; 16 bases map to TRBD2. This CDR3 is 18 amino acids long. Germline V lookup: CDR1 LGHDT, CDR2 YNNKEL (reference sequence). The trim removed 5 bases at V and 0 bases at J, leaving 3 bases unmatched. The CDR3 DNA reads TGTGCCAGCAGCGCCGGGACTAGCGGGGGGGCGAACACCGGGGAGCTGTTTTTT. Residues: CASSAGTSGGANTGELFF.

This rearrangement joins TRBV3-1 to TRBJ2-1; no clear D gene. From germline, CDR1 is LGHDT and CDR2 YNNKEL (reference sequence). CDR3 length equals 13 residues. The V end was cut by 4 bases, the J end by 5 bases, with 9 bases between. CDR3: CASSLPQNNEQFF. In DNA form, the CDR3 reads TGTGCCAGCAGCCTCCCCCAGAACAATGAGCAGTTCTTC.

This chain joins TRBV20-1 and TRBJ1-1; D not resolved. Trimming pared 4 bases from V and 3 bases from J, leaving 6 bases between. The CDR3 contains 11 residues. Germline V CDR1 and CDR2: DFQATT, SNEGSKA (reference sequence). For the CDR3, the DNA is TGCAGTGCTATTGAGTACACTGAAGCTTTCTTT. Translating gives CSAIEYTEAFF.

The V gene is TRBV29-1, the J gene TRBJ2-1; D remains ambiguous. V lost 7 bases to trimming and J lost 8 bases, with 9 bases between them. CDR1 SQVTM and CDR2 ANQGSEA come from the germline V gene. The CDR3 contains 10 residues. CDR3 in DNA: TGCAGCGATACGTTGCATGAGCAGTTCTTC. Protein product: CSDTLHEQFF.

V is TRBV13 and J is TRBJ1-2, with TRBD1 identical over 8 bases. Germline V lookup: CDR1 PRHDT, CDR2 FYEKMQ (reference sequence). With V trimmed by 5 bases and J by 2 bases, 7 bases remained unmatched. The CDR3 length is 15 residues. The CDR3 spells CASSHGTGPNYGYTF. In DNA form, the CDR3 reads TGTGCCAGCAGCCACGGGACAGGCCCCAACTATGGCTACACCTTC.

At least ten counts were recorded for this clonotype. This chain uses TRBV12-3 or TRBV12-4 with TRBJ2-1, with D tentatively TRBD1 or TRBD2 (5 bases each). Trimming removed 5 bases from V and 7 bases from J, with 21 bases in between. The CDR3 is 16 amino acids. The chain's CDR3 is CASSPPRDRNRNEQFF. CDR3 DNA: TGTGCCAGCAGTCCCCCTCGGGACCGTAATAGGAATGAGCAGTTCTTC.

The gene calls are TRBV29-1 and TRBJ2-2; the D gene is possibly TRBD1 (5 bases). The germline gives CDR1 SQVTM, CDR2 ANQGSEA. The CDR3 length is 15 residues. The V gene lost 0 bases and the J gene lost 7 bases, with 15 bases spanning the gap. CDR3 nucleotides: TGCAGCGTTGAAGATAGAAGGGGCTGGGACGGGGAGCTGTTTTTT. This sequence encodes CSVEDRRGWDGELFF.

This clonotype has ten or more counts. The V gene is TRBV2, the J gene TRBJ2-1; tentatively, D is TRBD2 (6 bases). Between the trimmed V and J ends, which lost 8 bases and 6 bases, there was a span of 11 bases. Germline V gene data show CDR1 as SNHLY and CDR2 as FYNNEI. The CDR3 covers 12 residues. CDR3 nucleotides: TGTGCCAGCTCTCAGGAGGGCAATGAGCAGTTCTTC. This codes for CASSQEGNEQFF. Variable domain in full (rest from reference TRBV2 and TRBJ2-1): EPEVTQTPSHQVTQMGQEVILRCVPISNHLYFYWYRQILGQKVEFLVSFYNNEISEKSEIFDDQFSVERPDGSNFTLKIRSTKLEDSAMYFCASSQEGNEQFFGPGTRLTVL.

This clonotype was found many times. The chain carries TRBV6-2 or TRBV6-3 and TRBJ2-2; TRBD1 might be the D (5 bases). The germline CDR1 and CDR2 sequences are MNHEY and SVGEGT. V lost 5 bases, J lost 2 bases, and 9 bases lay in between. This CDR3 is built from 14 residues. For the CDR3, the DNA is TGTGCCAGCAGTAGACAGTCCAACACCGGGGAGCTGTTTTTT. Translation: CASSRQSNTGELFF.

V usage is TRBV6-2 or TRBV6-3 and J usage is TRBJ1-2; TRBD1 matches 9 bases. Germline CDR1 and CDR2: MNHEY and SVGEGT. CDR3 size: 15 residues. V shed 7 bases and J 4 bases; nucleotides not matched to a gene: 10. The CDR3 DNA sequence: TGTGCCAGCATCTCATCCGGGACAGGGACCTATGGCTACACCTTC. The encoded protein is CASISSGTGTYGYTF.

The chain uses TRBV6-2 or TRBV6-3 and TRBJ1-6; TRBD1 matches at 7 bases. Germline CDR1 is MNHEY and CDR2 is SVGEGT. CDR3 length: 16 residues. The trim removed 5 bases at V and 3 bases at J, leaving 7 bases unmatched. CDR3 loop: CASSTKRDSYNSPLHF. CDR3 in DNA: TGTGCCAGCAGTACGAAACGGGACAGCTATAATTCACCCCTCCACTTT.

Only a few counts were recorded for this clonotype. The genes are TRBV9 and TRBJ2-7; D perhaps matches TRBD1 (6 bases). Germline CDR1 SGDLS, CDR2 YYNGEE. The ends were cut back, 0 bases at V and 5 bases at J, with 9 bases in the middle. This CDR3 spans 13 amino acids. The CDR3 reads CASSVGRGDEQYF. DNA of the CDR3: TGTGCCAGCAGCGTAGGCAGGGGCGACGAGCAGTACTTC. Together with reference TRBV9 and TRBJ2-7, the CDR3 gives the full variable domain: DSGVTQTPKHLITATGQRVTLRCSPRSGDLSVYWYQQSLDQGLQFLIQYYNGEERAKGNILERFSAQQFPDLHSELNLSSLELGDSALYFCASSVGRGDEQYFGPGTRLTVT.

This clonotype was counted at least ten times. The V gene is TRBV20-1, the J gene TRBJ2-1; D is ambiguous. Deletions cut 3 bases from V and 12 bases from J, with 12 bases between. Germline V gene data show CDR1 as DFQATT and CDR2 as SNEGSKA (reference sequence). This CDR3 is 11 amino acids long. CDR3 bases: TGCAGTGCTAGTCCCCTCGCCGGGCAGTTCTTC. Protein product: CSASPLAGQFF.

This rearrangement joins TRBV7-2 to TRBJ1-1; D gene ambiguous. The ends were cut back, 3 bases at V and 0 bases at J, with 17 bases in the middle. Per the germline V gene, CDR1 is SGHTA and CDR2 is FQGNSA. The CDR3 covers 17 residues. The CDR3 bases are TGTGCCAGCAGCTTCCCCGACTGGCGGACCATGAACACTGAAGCTTTCTTT. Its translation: CASSFPDWRTMNTEAFF.

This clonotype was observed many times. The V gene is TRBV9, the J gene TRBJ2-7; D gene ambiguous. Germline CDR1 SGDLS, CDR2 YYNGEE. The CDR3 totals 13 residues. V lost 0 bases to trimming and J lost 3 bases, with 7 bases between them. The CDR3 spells CASSVVEGYEQYF. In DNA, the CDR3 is TGTGCCAGCAGCGTAGTTGAAGGCTACGAGCAGTACTTC. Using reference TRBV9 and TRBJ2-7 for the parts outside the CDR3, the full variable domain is DSGVTQTPKHLITATGQRVTLRCSPRSGDLSVYWYQQSLDQGLQFLIQYYNGEERAKGNILERFSAQQFPDLHSELNLSSLELGDSALYFCASSVVEGYEQYFGPGTRLTVT.

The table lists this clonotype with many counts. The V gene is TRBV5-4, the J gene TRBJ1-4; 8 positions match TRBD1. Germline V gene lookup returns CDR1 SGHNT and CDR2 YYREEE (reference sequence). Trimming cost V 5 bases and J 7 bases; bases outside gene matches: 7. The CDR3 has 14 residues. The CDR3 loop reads CASSVQGAVEKLFF. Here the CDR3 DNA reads TGTGCCAGCAGTGTCCAGGGGGCGGTTGAAAAACTGTTTTTT.

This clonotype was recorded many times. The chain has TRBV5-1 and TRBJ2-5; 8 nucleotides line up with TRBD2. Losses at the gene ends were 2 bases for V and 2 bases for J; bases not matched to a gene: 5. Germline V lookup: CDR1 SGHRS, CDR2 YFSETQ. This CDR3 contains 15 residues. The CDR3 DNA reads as TGCGCCAGCAGCTTCTACGGGGGGGTTCAAGAGACCCAGTACTTC. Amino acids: CASSFYGGVQETQYF.

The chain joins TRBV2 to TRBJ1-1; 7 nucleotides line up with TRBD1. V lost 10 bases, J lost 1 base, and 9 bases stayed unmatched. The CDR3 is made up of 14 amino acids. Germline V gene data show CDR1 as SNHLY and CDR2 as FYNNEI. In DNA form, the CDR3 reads TGTGCCATCACCCGGACAGGACAGAACACTGAAGCTTTCTTT. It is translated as CAITRTGQNTEAFF.

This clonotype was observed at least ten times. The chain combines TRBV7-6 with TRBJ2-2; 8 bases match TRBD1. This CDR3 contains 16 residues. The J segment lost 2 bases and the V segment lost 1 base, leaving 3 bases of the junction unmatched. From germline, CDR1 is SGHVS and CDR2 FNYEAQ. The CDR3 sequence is CASSLVAGGNTGELFF. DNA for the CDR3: TGTGCCAGCAGCTTAGTAGCAGGGGGCAACACCGGGGAGCTGTTTTTT. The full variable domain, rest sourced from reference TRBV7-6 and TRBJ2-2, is GAGVSQSPRYKVTKRGQDVALRCDPISGHVSLYWYRQALGQGPEFLTYFNYEAQQDKSGLPNDRFSAERPEGSISTLTIQRTEQRDSAMYRCASSLVAGGNTGELFFGEGSRLTVL.

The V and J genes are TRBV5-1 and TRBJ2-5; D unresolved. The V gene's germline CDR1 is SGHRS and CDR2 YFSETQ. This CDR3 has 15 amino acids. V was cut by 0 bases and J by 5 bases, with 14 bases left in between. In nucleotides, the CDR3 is TGCGCCAGCAGCTTGGCGGGCGGACCTGGTGAGACCCAGTACTTC. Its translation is CASSLAGGPGETQYF.

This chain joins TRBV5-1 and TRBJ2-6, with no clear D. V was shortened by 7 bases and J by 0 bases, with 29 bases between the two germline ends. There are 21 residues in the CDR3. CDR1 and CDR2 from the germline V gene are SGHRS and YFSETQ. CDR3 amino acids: CASRPYATLAVSYSGANVLTF. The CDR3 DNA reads TGCGCCAGCCGGCCTTATGCCACCCTGGCCGTGAGTTACTCTGGGGCCAACGTCCTGACTTTC.

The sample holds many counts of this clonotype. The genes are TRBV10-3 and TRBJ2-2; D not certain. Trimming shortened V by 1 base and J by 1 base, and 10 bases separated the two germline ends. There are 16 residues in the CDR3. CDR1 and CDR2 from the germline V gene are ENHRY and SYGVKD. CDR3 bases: TGTGCCATCAGTGAGTTGGGATCGATGAACACCGGGGAGCTGTTTTTT. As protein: CAISELGSMNTGELFF.

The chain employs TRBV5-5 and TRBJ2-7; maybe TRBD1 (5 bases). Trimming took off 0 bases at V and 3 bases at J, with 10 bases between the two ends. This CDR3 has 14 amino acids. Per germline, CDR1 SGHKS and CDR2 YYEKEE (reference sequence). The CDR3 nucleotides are TGTGCCAGCAGCTTGGCCGTAGGGGACTACGAGCAGTACTTC. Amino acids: CASSLAVGDYEQYF.